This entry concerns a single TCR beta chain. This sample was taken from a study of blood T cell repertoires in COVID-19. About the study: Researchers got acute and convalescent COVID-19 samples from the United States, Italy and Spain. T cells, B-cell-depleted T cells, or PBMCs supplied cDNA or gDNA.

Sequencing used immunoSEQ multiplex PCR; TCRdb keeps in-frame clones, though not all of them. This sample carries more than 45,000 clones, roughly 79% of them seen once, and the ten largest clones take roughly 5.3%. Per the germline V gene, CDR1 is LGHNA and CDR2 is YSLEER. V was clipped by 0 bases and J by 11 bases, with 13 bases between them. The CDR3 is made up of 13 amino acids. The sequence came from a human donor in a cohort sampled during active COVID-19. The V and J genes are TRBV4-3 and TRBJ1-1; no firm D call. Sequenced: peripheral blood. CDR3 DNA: TGCGCCAGCAGCCAAGAATACTCAAACGAGGCTTTCTTT. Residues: CASSQEYSNEAFF.